These 11 T cell receptor beta chains came from one sample sequenced in a study of radiotherapy plus CTLA-4 blockade in lung cancer. TCRdb's copy holds only in-frame clones and misses some; the assay was immunoSEQ multiplex PCR. The top ten hold approximately 10% of the sample, which has about 77,000 clones, roughly 69% seen once. The source material was peripheral blood, sampled from a patient treated with radiotherapy plus ipilimumab. The source of these receptors is a human donor with non-small cell lung cancer whose response to radiotherapy plus ipilimumab could not be evaluated.

This clone was detected once. This chain connects TRBV4-1 to TRBJ2-3; D remains unclear. Germline loops: CDR1 MGHRA, CDR2 YSYEKL. V was clipped by 1 base and J by 4 bases, with 9 bases between them. The CDR3 spans 14 residues. The CDR3 nucleotides read TGCGCCAGCAGCCAAGTTTTAGTTCCAGATACGCAGTATTTT. This sequence encodes CASSQVLVPDTQYF.

This clone was observed a few times. The CDR3 DNA follows: TGCGCCAGCAGCTTGGACGGAGCGGGGGGACAAGAGACCCAGTACTTC. It codes for CASSLDGAGGQETQYF. This chain uses TRBV5-1 with TRBJ2-5; TRBD2 agrees at 9 bases. The length of the CDR3 is 16 residues. With 0 bases clipped from V and 2 bases from J, the junction kept 5 bases outside the gene matches. Germline loops: CDR1 SGHRS, CDR2 YFSETQ.

This clone has a single count. The chain links TRBV5-1 to TRBJ2-7, with D possibly being TRBD2 (6 bases). The V gene lost 4 bases and the J gene lost 0 bases, with 11 bases spanning the gap. Germline V gene data show CDR1 as SGHRS and CDR2 as YFSETQ. CDR3 length equals 14 residues. For the CDR3, the DNA is TGCGCCAGCAGCCCAGCGGGTAGCTCCTACGAGCAGTACTTC. Protein: CASSPAGSSYEQYF.

The chain carries TRBV11-2 and TRBJ2-7; 8 bases line up with TRBD2. The germline CDR1 and CDR2 sequences are SGHAT and FQNNGV. The trim removed 4 bases at V and 2 bases at J, leaving 7 bases unmatched. The CDR3 contains 15 residues. CDR3 region: CASSSKIAGTYEQYF. The CDR3 region has the DNA TGTGCCAGCAGCTCCAAAATAGCGGGGACCTACGAGCAGTACTTC.

This rearrangement joins TRBV5-1 to TRBJ1-1, with no clear D. This CDR3 region has 14 residues. The V end lost 6 bases, the J end lost 1 base, and 13 bases lay between the germline ends. The germline gives CDR1 SGHRS, CDR2 YFSETQ. For the CDR3, the DNA is TGCGCCAGCACCCCCCTCGACACGAACACTGAAGCTTTCTTT. Amino acids: CASTPLDTNTEAFF.

This clone showed up just once. The chain is built from TRBV9 and TRBJ1-6, with 8 bases lining up with TRBD1. The V gene end was trimmed by 4 bases and the J gene end by 7 bases; junction bases not matched to a gene: 4. This CDR3 is 14 amino acids long. Germline loops: CDR1 SGDLS, CDR2 YYNGEE. CDR3 nucleotides: TGTGCCAGCAGCACGGGACAGGACAATTCACCCCTCCACTTT. Translated: CASSTGQDNSPLHF.

The chain couples TRBV6-5 to TRBJ2-7; tentative D call: TRBD2 (5 bases). The CDR3 runs to 14 residues. Trimming removed 4 bases at V and 6 bases at J, with 16 bases between. Germline V gene lookup returns CDR1 MNHEY and CDR2 SVGAGI. The CDR3 sequence: CASSWGVLAPEQYF. As DNA, the CDR3 is TGTGCCAGCAGTTGGGGAGTCTTGGCGCCCGAGCAGTACTTC.

In its sample, this clone was seen once. J is TRBJ2-7 and V is TRBV30, with 7 bases matching TRBD1. This CDR3 region has 13 residues. The junction had 10 bases not matched to a gene; V was cut back by 5 bases and J by 6 bases. Germline CDR1 is GTSNPN and CDR2 is SVGIG (reference sequence). The CDR3 coding sequence is TGTGCCTGGGGCGACAGGGCGGACTCCGAGCAGTACTTC. It encodes CAWGDRADSEQYF.

The rearrangement links TRBV13 to TRBJ2-7; 7 nucleotides line up with TRBD2. Per germline, CDR1 PRHDT and CDR2 FYEKMQ (reference sequence). V lost 0 bases and J lost 0; bases outside the gene matches: 2. The CDR3 is 15 residues long. CDR3 sequence (DNA): TGTGCCAGCAGCTTAGGCGGGGGGTCCTCCTACGAGCAGTACTTC. It translates to CASSLGGGSSYEQYF.

The V gene is TRBV10-3, the J gene TRBJ1-5; 7 positions match TRBD1. This CDR3 is built from 15 residues. Losses at the gene ends were 6 bases for V and 0 bases for J; bases not matched to a gene: 5. Germline CDR1 and CDR2: ENHRY and SYGVKD. The CDR3 protein is CAISRDSNSNQPQHF. The CDR3 DNA sequence: TGTGCCATCAGCCGGGACAGCAATAGCAATCAGCCCCAGCATTTT.

The chain couples TRBV28 to TRBJ2-7, with a possible D match to TRBD2 (6 bases). The CDR3 is made up of 16 amino acids. V was shortened by 2 bases and J by 2 bases, with 16 bases between the two germline ends. Germline CDR1 and CDR2: MDHEN and SYDVKM. Here the CDR3 reads CASSLDSGTGTYEQYF. The CDR3 DNA reads as TGTGCCAGCAGTTTAGATAGCGGCACAGGCACCTACGAGCAGTACTTC.